Below, one TCR delta chain is given with its context. A far larger clone is a single base away, which makes a read error likely. The sample carries other DNA sequences with the same CDR3. These data are taken from a study of γδ T cells in repeated Plasmodium falciparum infection. TRG and TRD sequences were obtained from every sorted gammadelta sample. TCRdb called clones anew from the multiplex PCR reads with CATT. The data show roughly 93,000 delta-chain clones, roughly 1.4% seen once. The V segment lost 0 bases and the J segment 2 bases; nucleotides outside the gene matches: 11. Looked up from germline, CDR1 is GEAIGNYY and CDR2 is EKD. The CDR3 has 19 residues. Gammadelta T cells were flow-sorted from PBMC into Vgamma9/Vdelta2+ and Vdelta2-negative populations for bulk analysis.

What was sequenced was gamma-delta T cells from blood. The clonotype comes from a pool of human donors (malaria-infected and uninfected, not separated). The chain uses TRDV2 and TRDJ1, with TRDD3 matching 13 bases. Assignment of the J gene here rests on matching the DNA to germline, because TCRdb gives none. CDR3 in amino acids: CACDTVQLGDTAGTDKLIF. DNA of the CDR3: TGTGCCTGTGACACCGTACAACTGGGGGATACGGCGGGGACCGATAAACTCATCTTT.